These T cell receptor beta chains were read from a single sample in a study of molecular identifiers for immune sequencing clone quantification. Each CDR3 protein gets one entry after TCRdb re-called the PCR reads with MiXCR. The table includes hundreds of thousands of distinct CDR3 sequences, 25% detected once. Sequenced input: naive CD8+ T cells from blood, with Jurkat cell RNA spiked in. The receptor source for this set is a human donor in good health. Some libraries in this study had Jurkat cell RNA spiked in. CDR3s include the opening cysteine and the closing phenylalanine or tryptophan. D genes are given only for firm matches. Expanded clones are given a class, and other clones once, few, many or no size at all.

>many|TRBV27|-|TRBJ1-1
TGTGCCAGCAGTTTTCTACAGGGTGAGGCTTTCTTT
CASSFLQGEAFF
>few|TRBV3-1|-|TRBJ1-4
TGTGCCAGCAGCCAACTCGACACTAATGAAAAACTGTTTTTT
CASSQLDTNEKLFF
>few|TRBV30|TRBD1|TRBJ2-7
TGTGCCTCGACAGGGAACTCCTACGAGCAGTACTTC
CASTGNSYEQYF
>many|TRBV12-3/TRBV12-4|TRBD1|TRBJ2-4
TGTGCCAGCAGTTTAGCCCTGACAGGGGCCAAAAACATTCAGTACTTC
CASSLALTGAKNIQYF
>many|TRBV6-6|-|TRBJ1-1
TGTGCCAGCAGTTACTCGGTCGGCAGCCTGAACACTGAAGCTTTCTTT
CASSYSVGSLNTEAFF
>-|TRBV5-1|-|TRBJ2-1
TGCGCCAGCCGCGAACTAAGCTCCTACAATGAGCAGTTCTTC
CASRELSSYNEQFF
>few|TRBV15|TRBD2|TRBJ2-7
TGTGCCACCAGCAGCGAACTAGCGGGCATTTCCTACGAGCAGTACTTC
CATSSELAGISYEQYF
>few|TRBV6-5|TRBD2|TRBJ2-7
TGTGCCAGCAGTTACTTCCGACTAGCGGGAGAAGGAGGCGAGCAGTACTTC
CASSYFRLAGEGGEQYF
>many|TRBV5-1|-|TRBJ2-7
TGCGCCAGCAGCTCCCAGACGGATTCCTACGAGCAGTACTTC
CASSSQTDSYEQYF
>few|TRBV24-1|-|TRBJ2-7
TGTGCCACCAGTGATTCCACGGGACTCGCCTACGAGCAGTACTTC
CATSDSTGLAYEQYF
>-|TRBV13|-|TRBJ2-2
TGTGCCAGCAGCGCCGGGGTAGACACCGGGGAGCTGTCTTTT
CASSAGVDTGELSF
>few|TRBV20-1|-|TRBJ2-3
TGCAGTGCTCGGCTGTTGGGGCAGGGGCCCCTCACAGATACGCAGTATTTT
CSARLLGQGPLTDTQYF
>-|TRBV9|-|TRBJ1-6
TGTGCCAGCAGCCCAGCGGGGGACGGATATAATTCACCCCTCCACTTT
CASSPAGDGYNSPLHF
>many|TRBV6-5|-|TRBJ1-1
TGTGCCAGCAGTTACTCTATCAGTCGGGGAGAAGCTTTCTTT
CASSYSISRGEAFF
>many|TRBV7-9|TRBD2|TRBJ2-5
TGTGCCAGCAGCGAGACTAGCGGGGAAGAGACCCAGTACTTC
CASSETSGEETQYF
>-|TRBV5-1|-|TRBJ1-1
TGCGCCAGCGGAGACCGGCCGGACGACTTGAACACTGAAGCTTTCTTT
CASGDRPDDLNTEAFF
>-|TRBV9|-|TRBJ1-2
TGTGCCAGCAGCGTAGATAAGGGCGCCTATGGCTACACCTTC
CASSVDKGAYGYTF
>many|TRBV7-9|TRBD1|TRBJ1-5
TGTGCCAGCAGCTCAGTGACAGGGGAGACTTATAGCAATCAGCCCCAGCATTTT
CASSSVTGETYSNQPQHF
>many|TRBV4-1|TRBD1|TRBJ1-6
TGCGCCAGCAGCCAAGTTTGGGACAGAAATTCACCCCTCCACTTT
CASSQVWDRNSPLHF
>many|TRBV28|-|TRBJ2-6
TGTGCCAGCAGTCCCTTAGACAGTCCCCTCTCTGGGGCCAACGTCCTGACTTTC
CASSPLDSPLSGANVLTF
>few|TRBV9|-|TRBJ2-2
TGTGCCAGCAGCCCGCTCGGGGGTAATGGGGAGCTGTTTTTT
CASSPLGGNGELFF
>few|TRBV27|TRBD1|TRBJ2-7
TGTGCCAGCAGTGACAGGGCCCAAACTTACGAGCAGTACTTC
CASSDRAQTYEQYF
>few|TRBV5-1|TRBD1|TRBJ2-3
TGCGCCAGCAGCTTGGCCGCGGCGACAGGGGAAACAGATACGCAGTGTTTT
CASSLAAATGETDTQCF
>-|TRBV28|-|TRBJ1-1
TGTGCCAGCAGTTTCGGGGGGCGCTTCGGTGAGGCTTTCTTT
CASSFGGRFGEAFF
>few|TRBV7-8|-|TRBJ2-2
TGTGCCAGCAGCTTAGATTGGGGGGCCACGAACACCGGGGAGCTGTTTTTT
CASSLDWGATNTGELFF
>few|TRBV5-1|TRBD2|TRBJ2-7
TGCGCCAGCAGCTTGGCCGGGGGACTAGCGGGACAGGACTACGAGCAGTACTTC
CASSLAGGLAGQDYEQYF
>few|TRBV6-1|TRBD1|TRBJ2-7
TGTGCCAGCAGTGAATTCTCCGGGACAGGGATCTCCTACGAGCAGTACTTC
CASSEFSGTGISYEQYF
>-|TRBV27|-|TRBJ2-7
TGTGCCCGCAGTCCGGGGCCCGGGGCCTTCCCTGCCGCGCCGTCCTTC
CARSPGPGAFPAAPSF
>few|TRBV29-1|-|TRBJ1-4
TGCAGCGTTGCAGGAACAACTAATGAAAGACTGTTTTTT
CSVAGTTNERLFF
>-|TRBV5-3|-|TRBJ1-1
TGTGCCAGCAGCCCCGAATCTCCCCCCGGAATGGACACTGAAGCTCTCTTT
CASSPESPPGMDTEALF
>-|TRBV19|TRBD1|TRBJ2-7
TGTGCCAGTAGTATTTCGGGACAGAGCTACGAGCAGTACTTC
CASSISGQSYEQYF
>few|TRBV6-5|TRBD1|TRBJ2-7
TGTGCCAGCAGTCAACAAGGGACAGGAGCAATCACCTACGAGCAGTACTTC
CASSQQGTGAITYEQYF
>-|TRBV7-9|TRBD2|TRBJ2-1
TGTGCCAGCAGCTTAACCGGGACTAAAACCTACAATGAGCAGTTCTTC
CASSLTGTKTYNEQFF
>-|TRBV6-5|-|TRBJ2-5
TGTGCCAGCAGTTCAGCGGGACAGCCCCAAGAGACCCAGTACTTC
CASSSAGQPQETQYF
>-|TRBV12-3/TRBV12-4|-|TRBJ2-2
TGTGCCAGCAGTTTACGGACATCCGGGGAGCCGTTTTTT
CASSLRTSGEPFF
>many|TRBV28|-|TRBJ1-1
TGTGCCAGCTCCACGGCGCCAGGGAGAATCGACACTGAAGCTTTCTTT
CASSTAPGRIDTEAFF
>few|TRBV7-9|-|TRBJ2-2
TGTGCCAGCAGCTCTCTCTGGAGGGCAGACACCGGGGAGCTGTTTTTT
CASSSLWRADTGELFF